This T cell receptor beta chain was found in a study of identical twins. Germline V gene lookup returns CDR1 ENHRY and CDR2 SYGVKD. Trimming took 3 bases from V and 6 from J; bases not matched to a gene: 11. The CDR3 is made up of 16 amino acids. A universal primer site was added by template switching, and unique molecular identifiers were carried by the cDNA. TCRdb called the 5' RACE reads again in MiXCR, with one record for every CDR3 protein. In the table there are about 570,000 distinct CDR3 sequences, approximately 9.6% of which are singletons. The same data also went into a second study, on yellow fever vaccine responses in identical twins.

This chain connects TRBV10-3 to TRBJ2-1, with 7 positions matching TRBD2. Sequencing was performed on PBMCs. This sequence was found in a woman between 18 and 29 years old in good health. The CDR3 nucleotides read TGTGCCATCAGTGAACCCTCCCGGACTAGTGTCAATGAGCAGTTCTTC. Amino acid sequence: CAISEPSRTSVNEQFF.